Each of the 14 T cell receptor beta chains below was sequenced from the same sample in a study of radiation and T cells in renal cell carcinoma. This table comes from immunoSEQ multiplex PCR, and its TCRdb copy is limited to in-frame clones, with some not included. The repertoire holds more than 95,000 clones, approximately 80% seen once, with under 4% in the top ten. Time point described: baseline pretreatment blood. Sample treatment: 15 Gy SBRT to primary tumor, nephrectomy 4 weeks later. The sequencing used blood, collected from a patient whose treatment included radiotherapy and nephrectomy. Receptors originate from a woman in her sixties with renal cell carcinoma.

This clone came up once. The V gene is TRBV7-2, the J gene TRBJ2-1; D might be TRBD1 (6 bases). V lost 4 bases and J 5 bases, leaving 21 bases between the germline ends. Germline values: CDR1 SGHTA, CDR2 FQGNSA. This CDR3 spans 17 amino acids. This CDR3 is CASSSDGTRNPNNEQFF. The DNA of the CDR3 is TGTGCCAGCAGCTCAGACGGGACACGGAACCCAAACAATGAGCAGTTCTTC.

This chain uses TRBV2 with TRBJ1-2; 9 bases agree with TRBD1. Germline V gene lookup returns CDR1 SNHLY and CDR2 FYNNEI. The CDR3 extends over 15 amino acids. V lost 5 bases, J lost 5 bases, and 9 bases stayed unmatched. CDR3 in DNA: TGTGCCAGCAGTCCCACGACAGGGGGGGGGTATGGCTACACCTTC. It codes for CASSPTTGGGYGYTF.

V usage is TRBV2 and J usage is TRBJ2-7, with D unresolved. V was trimmed by 2 bases and J by 4 bases, leaving 3 bases between them. The CDR3 is 11 residues long. Looked up from germline, CDR1 is SNHLY and CDR2 is FYNNEI. CDR3 coding DNA: TGTGCCAGCAGTGAAACATACGAGCAGTACTTC. It yields the protein CASSETYEQYF.

Regarding this clone: Additional DNA sequences in this sample encode the identical CDR3. The chain uses TRBV27 and TRBJ1-1, with D possibly being TRBD1 (6 bases). Germline CDR1 MNHEY, CDR2 SMNVEV (reference sequence). The germline V and J ends were trimmed by 0 bases and 4 bases, with 12 bases remaining between them. This CDR3 spans 15 amino acids. The CDR3 DNA follows: TGTGCCAGCAGTTTATCGACACAGGGAGGCACTGAAGCTTTCTTT. Amino acids: CASSLSTQGGTEAFF.

The chain recombines TRBV6-5 with TRBJ1-6; D gene uncertain. The CDR3 is 14 residues long. Germline loops: CDR1 MNHEY, CDR2 SVGAGI. The germline V and J ends were trimmed by 5 bases and 6 bases, with 11 bases remaining between them. The DNA of the CDR3 is TGTGCCAGCAGTCGGACCGTTCTTAATTCACCCCTCCACTTT. Amino acids: CASSRTVLNSPLHF.

The chain links TRBV27 to TRBJ2-7; 7 nucleotides match TRBD1. The CDR3 length is 13 residues. With V trimmed by 5 bases and J by 7 bases, 8 bases remained unmatched. Germline V CDR1 and CDR2: MNHEY, SMNVEV (reference sequence). The CDR3 DNA reads as TGTGCCAGCAGTCCGCCGGACAGGCGGGAGCAGTACTTC. Amino acid sequence: CASSPPDRREQYF.

The chain carries TRBV18 and TRBJ2-5, with TRBD2 matching 7 bases. The CDR3 has 15 residues. The J segment lost 4 bases and the V segment lost 1 base, leaving 6 bases of the junction unmatched. Germline V gives CDR1 KGHSH, CDR2 LQKENI. The CDR3 is CASSPRAGEGETQYF. The DNA of the CDR3 is TGTGCCAGCTCACCACGGGCCGGGGAGGGAGAGACCCAGTACTTC.

The chain carries TRBV19 and TRBJ1-2; D gene unclear. Trimming stripped 7 bases from V and 2 bases from J, with 8 bases between. The CDR3 consists of 12 residues. Per the germline V gene, CDR1 is LNHDA and CDR2 is SQIVND (reference sequence). The CDR3 coding sequence is TGTGCCAGTACCACGGGGAACTATGGCTACACCTTC. Protein: CASTTGNYGYTF.

This clone has just one count. The DNA of the CDR3 is TGCGCCAGCAGCCAAGAGGGTAACCCCTCTGGAAACACCATATATTTT. The encoded protein is CASSQEGNPSGNTIYF. This sequence joins TRBV4-1 and TRBJ1-3; D remains ambiguous. V shed 0 bases and J shed 0 bases, with 9 bases lying between them. This CDR3 region has 16 residues. The germline gives CDR1 MGHRA, CDR2 YSYEKL.

The rearrangement uses TRBV20-1 and TRBJ2-7, with D hard to call. The V and J ends lost 1 base and 5 bases respectively, with 6 bases between them. The germline gives CDR1 DFQATT, CDR2 SNEGSKA (reference sequence). This CDR3 comprises 11 residues. The CDR3 here is CSARGQDEQYF. In DNA form, the CDR3 reads TGCAGTGCTAGAGGTCAGGACGAGCAGTACTTC.

This chain connects TRBV29-1 to TRBJ2-7; D may be TRBD2 (6 bases). This CDR3 region has 13 residues. Trimming removed 5 bases from V and 3 bases from J, with 14 bases in between. The germline V gene encodes CDR1 SQVTM and CDR2 ANQGSEA. The CDR3 protein is CSVQVGGGYEQYF. The CDR3 region has the DNA TGCAGCGTTCAGGTGGGGGGTGGCTACGAGCAGTACTTC.

The chain links TRBV18 to TRBJ2-7; no clear D gene. The CDR3 is 16 amino acids. The germline V gene encodes CDR1 KGHSH and CDR2 LQKENI. The germline V and J ends were trimmed by 8 bases and 1 base, with 21 bases remaining between them. Written as DNA, the CDR3 is TGTGCCAGCCACATTACCCTCGGGTCATCGTCCTACGAGCAGTACTTC. This sequence encodes CASHITLGSSSYEQYF.

The V gene is TRBV29-1, the J gene TRBJ1-5, with 7 bases aligning to TRBD1. V lost 7 bases, J lost 0 bases, and 18 bases stayed unmatched. The CDR3 has 18 amino acids. Germline CDR1 is SQVTM and CDR2 is ANQGSEA. The CDR3 DNA reads as TGCAGCGCTATGACAGGGATTAAGCGCCTCTATAGCAATCAGCCCCAGCATTTT. Its protein is CSAMTGIKRLYSNQPQHF.

V gene TRBV28 combines with J gene TRBJ2-3; D gene uncertain. There are 13 residues in the CDR3. The germline CDR1 and CDR2 sequences are MDHEN and SYDVKM. The V and J ends lost 4 bases and 0 bases respectively, with 5 bases between them. Here the CDR3 reads CASSSGSTDTQYF. The CDR3 DNA reads as TGTGCCAGCAGTTCCGGGAGCACAGATACGCAGTATTTT.